Given below is one T cell receptor (beta chain) in context. The source material, RNA transcripts, was used to amplify TCR beta CDR3 regions. HTBI primers were used for first-round RT-PCR of the TCR CDR3. MiXCR, applied by TCRdb to the multiplex PCR reads, yields one record per CDR3 protein. The top ten clones hold about 7.2% of a sample with 600,000 to 700,000 distinct CDR3 sequences, roughly 46% of them seen once. The data derive from a study of T cells in Graves' hyperthyroidism and ophthalmopathy. Germline lookup yields CDR1 SQVTM and CDR2 ANQGSEA. This CDR3 contains 11 residues. V was trimmed by 7 bases and J by 4 bases, leaving 10 bases between them.

The gene calls are TRBV29-1 and TRBJ1-2; D not resolved. What was sequenced was peripheral blood or thyroid tissue (not recorded which). This clonotype was sampled from an adult man with Graves' disease, either hyperthyroidism or ophthalmopathy (not recorded which). The CDR3 coding sequence is TGCAGCGGGTCCTTTCGCTATGGCTACACCTTC. Amino acids: CSGSFRYGYTF.